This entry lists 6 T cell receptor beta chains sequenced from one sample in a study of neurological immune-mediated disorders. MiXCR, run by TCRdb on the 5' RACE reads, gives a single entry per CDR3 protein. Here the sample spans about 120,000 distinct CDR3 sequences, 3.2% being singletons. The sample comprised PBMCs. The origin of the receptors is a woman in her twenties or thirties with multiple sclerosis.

Here the CDR3 DNA reads TGTGCCAGCACCCCCGACAGGGTGTATTCACCCCTCCACTTT. This translates into CASTPDRVYSPLHF. The rearrangement uses TRBV6-5 and TRBJ1-6; the match to TRBD1 covers 7 bases. Germline V gene sequence: CDR1 MNHEY, CDR2 SVGAGI. After removal of 7 bases from V and 8 bases from J, the junction contained 8 bases not matched to a gene. CDR3 length equals 14 residues.

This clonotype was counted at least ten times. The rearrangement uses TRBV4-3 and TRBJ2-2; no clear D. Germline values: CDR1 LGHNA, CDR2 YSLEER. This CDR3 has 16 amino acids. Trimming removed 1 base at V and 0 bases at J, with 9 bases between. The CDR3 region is CASSQASGANTGELFF. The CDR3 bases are TGCGCCAGCAGCCAAGCCTCTGGAGCGAACACCGGGGAGCTGTTTTTT.

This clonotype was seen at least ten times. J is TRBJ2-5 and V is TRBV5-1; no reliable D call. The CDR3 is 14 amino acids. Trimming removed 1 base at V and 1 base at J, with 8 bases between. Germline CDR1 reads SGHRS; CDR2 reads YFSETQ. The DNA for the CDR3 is TGCGCCAGCAGCTTGTTGCCGGGCCAAGAGACCCAGTACTTC. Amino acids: CASSLLPGQETQYF.

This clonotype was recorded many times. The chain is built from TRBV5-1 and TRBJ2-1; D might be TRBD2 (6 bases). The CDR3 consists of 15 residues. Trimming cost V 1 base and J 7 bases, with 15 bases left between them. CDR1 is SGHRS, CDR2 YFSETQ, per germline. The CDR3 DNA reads TGCGCCAGCAGCTTGAGTGCGGGATCAGGGAATGAGCAGTTCTTC. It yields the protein CASSLSAGSGNEQFF.

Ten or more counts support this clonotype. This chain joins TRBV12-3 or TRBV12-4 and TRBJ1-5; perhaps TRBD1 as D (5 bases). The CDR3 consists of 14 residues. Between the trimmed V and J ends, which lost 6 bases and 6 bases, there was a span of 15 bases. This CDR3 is CASSTRRAAQPQHF. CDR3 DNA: TGTGCCAGCAGCACACGCAGGGCGGCTCAGCCCCAGCATTTT.

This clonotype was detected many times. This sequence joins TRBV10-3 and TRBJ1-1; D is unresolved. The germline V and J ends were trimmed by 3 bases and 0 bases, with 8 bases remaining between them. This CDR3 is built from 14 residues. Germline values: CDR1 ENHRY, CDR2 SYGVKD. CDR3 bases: TGTGCCATCAGTGACACGGGGATGAACACTGAAGCTTTCTTT. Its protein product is CAISDTGMNTEAFF.